The clone carrying this TCR beta chain was detected once. 13 Jbeta primers and 60 Vbeta primers were used for the PCR. Here immunoSEQ multiplex PCR was the method, and the copy in TCRdb shows in-frame clones only, minus some. The sample includes 150,000 to 200,000 clones, approximately 71% of them seen just once. The data originate from a study of cytomegalovirus exposure and HLA in healthy donors. CDR3 length equals 15 residues. CDR1 LNHDA and CDR2 SQIVND come from the germline V gene (reference sequence). V was trimmed by 4 bases and J by 6 bases, leaving 16 bases between them. Sequenced input: PBMCs. This receptor was obtained from a woman aged 40-49 years in good health and CMV-seropositive. The chain has TRBV19 and TRBJ1-5; no reliable D call. CDR3: CASSSLGGNGQPQHF. The CDR3 DNA follows: TGTGCCAGTAGTAGCCTGGGAGGGAACGGTCAGCCCCAGCATTTT.